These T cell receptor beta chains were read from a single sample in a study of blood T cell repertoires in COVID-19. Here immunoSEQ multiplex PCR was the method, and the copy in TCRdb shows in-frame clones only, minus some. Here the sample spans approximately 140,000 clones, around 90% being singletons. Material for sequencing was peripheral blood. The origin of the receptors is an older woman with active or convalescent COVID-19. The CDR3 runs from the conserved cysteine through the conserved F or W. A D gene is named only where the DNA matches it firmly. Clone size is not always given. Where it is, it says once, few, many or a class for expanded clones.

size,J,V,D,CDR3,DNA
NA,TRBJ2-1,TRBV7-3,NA,CASSLLPSRNEQFF,TGTGCCAGCAGCTTACTACCTAGTAGGAATGAGCAGTTCTTC
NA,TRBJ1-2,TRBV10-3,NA,CATLGLQINYGYTF,TGTGCCACGTTGGGACTCCAGATTAACTATGGCTACACCTTC
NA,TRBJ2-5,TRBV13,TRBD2,CASSPTLAGVQETQYF,TGTGCCAGCAGCCCGACACTAGCGGGGGTTCAGGAGACCCAGTACTTC
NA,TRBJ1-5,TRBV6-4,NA,CASSGGGNQPQHF,TGTGCCAGCAGTGGCGGGGGCAATCAGCCCCAGCATTTT
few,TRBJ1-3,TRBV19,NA,CASNRWNTIYF,TGTGCCAGTAATCGGTGGAACACCATATATTTT
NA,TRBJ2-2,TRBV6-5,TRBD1,CASSMGQGNTGELFF,TGTGCCAGCAGTATGGGACAGGGGAACACCGGGGAGCTGTTTTTT
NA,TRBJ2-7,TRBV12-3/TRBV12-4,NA,CASSPGGLYEQYF,TGTGCCAGCAGCCCCGGGGGATTGTACGAGCAGTACTTC
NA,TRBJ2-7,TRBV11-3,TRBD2,CASSLASGDSYEQYF,TGTGCCAGCAGCTTAGCCAGCGGGGACTCCTACGAGCAGTACTTC
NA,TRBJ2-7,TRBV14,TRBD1,CASSHDRDSHYWEQYF,TGTGCCAGCAGCCACGATAGGGACAGCCACTATTGGGAGCAGTACTTC
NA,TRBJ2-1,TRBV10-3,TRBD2,CAISGGLAGGRSYNEQFF,TGTGCCATCAGTGGAGGGTTAGCGGGGGGGCGGTCCTACAATGAGCAGTTCTTC
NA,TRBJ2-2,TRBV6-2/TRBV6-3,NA,CASSSENPGNTGELFF,TGTGCCAGCAGTTCTGAGAATCCGGGGAACACCGGGGAGCTGTTTTTT
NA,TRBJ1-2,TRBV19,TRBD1,CASSKAGGNGYTF,TGTGCCAGTAGTAAGGCAGGGGGAAATGGCTACACCTTC
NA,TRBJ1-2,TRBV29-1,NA,CSGGSGNYGYTF,TGCAGCGGGGGGTCCGGTAACTATGGCTACACCTTC
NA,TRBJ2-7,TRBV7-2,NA,CASSLHYEQYF,TGTGCCAGCAGCTTACACTACGAGCAGTACTTC
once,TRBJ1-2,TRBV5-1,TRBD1,CASSSSPGGYGYTF,TGCGCCAGCAGCTCGTCCCCAGGGGGCTATGGCTACACCTTC
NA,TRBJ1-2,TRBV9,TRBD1,CASSARTGGGPNYGYTF,TGTGCCAGCAGCGCGCGGACAGGGGGCGGTCCTAACTATGGCTACACCTTC
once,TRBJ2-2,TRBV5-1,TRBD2,CASSLATSGQTGELFF,TGCGCCAGCAGCTTGGCCACTAGCGGCCAAACCGGGGAGCTGTTTTTT
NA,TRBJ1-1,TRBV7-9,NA,CASSLGGRTEAFF,TGTGCCAGCAGCTTAGGTGGGAGGACTGAAGCTTTCTTT
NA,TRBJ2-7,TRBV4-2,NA,CASSQDRSTTGYSYEQYF,TGTGCCAGCAGCCAAGACCGTTCTACGACAGGCTACTCCTACGAGCAGTACTTC
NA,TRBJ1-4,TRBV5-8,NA,CASSSWGGVEEKLFF,TGTGCCAGCAGCTCATGGGGGGGGGTAGAAGAAAAACTGTTTTTT
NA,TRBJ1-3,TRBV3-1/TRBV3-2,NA,CASSQEGGGGNTIYF,TGTGCCAGCAGCCAAGAAGGTGGGGGCGGAAACACCATATATTTT
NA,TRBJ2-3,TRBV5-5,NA,CASSLGTSTDTQYF,TGTGCCAGCAGCTTGGGAACAAGCACAGATACGCAGTATTTT
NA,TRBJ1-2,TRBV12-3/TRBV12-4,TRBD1,CASSPSDRDGYTF,TGTGCCAGCAGTCCTTCGGACAGGGACGGCTACACCTTC
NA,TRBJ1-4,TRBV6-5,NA,CASSSPGGANEKLFF,TGTGCCAGCAGCTCGCCCGGGGGGGCGAATGAAAAACTGTTTTTT
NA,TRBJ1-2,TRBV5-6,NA,CASSLLRGIDGYTF,TGTGCCAGCAGCTTGCTACGGGGGATTGATGGCTACACCTTC
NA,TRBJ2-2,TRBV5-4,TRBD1,CASSLEGQLNTGELFF,TGTGCCAGCAGCTTGGAGGGACAGCTTAACACCGGGGAGCTGTTTTTT
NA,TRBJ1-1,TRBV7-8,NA,CASSLQGKRTEAFF,TGTGCCAGCAGCTTACAGGGGAAGAGGACTGAAGCTTTCTTT
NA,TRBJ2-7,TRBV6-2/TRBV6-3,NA,CASSPIGQTYEQYF,TGTGCCAGCAGTCCCATCGGACAGACCTACGAGCAGTACTTC
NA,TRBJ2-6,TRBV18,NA,CASSPRESGANVLTF,TGTGCCAGCTCACCGAGGGAGTCTGGGGCCAACGTCCTGACTTTC
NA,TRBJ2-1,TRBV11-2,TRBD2,CASSLETGGEQFF,TGTGCCAGCAGCTTAGAAACCGGGGGGGAACAGTTCTTC
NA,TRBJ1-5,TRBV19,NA,CASSIASGRGYQPQHF,TGTGCCAGTAGTATCGCTTCAGGCCGAGGGTATCAGCCCCAGCATTTT
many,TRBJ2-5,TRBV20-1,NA,CSAGVLETQYF,TGCAGTGCCGGGGTACTCGAGACCCAGTACTTC
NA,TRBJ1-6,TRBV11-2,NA,CASSLDEGVGSPLHF,TGTGCCAGCAGCTTAGACGAGGGGGTGGGATCACCCCTCCACTTT
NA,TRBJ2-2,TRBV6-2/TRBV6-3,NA,CASTPRQHTGELFF,TGTGCCAGCACCCCACGACAGCACACCGGGGAGCTGTTTTTT
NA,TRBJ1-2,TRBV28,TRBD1,CASSRSMTGNGYTF,TGTGCCAGCAGCCGCTCCATGACAGGGAATGGCTACACCTTC
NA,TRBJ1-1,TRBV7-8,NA,CASRWGVDTEAFF,TGTGCCAGCAGATGGGGAGTGGACACTGAAGCTTTCTTT
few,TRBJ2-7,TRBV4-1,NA,CASSQRLGGNYEQYF,TGCGCCAGCAGCCAAAGATTAGGAGGAAACTACGAGCAGTACTTC
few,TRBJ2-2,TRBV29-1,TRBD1,CSAGTGVQRTGELFF,TGCAGCGCCGGAACAGGGGTACAGAGAACCGGGGAGCTGTTTTTT
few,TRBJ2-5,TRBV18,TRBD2,CASSPSGGNTETQYF,TGTGCCAGCTCACCAAGCGGGGGGAACACGGAGACCCAGTACTTC
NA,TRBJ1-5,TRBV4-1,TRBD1,CASSQDLGRGTGLTQPQHF,TGCGCCAGCAGCCAAGATTTGGGGCGAGGGACAGGGCTTACTCAGCCCCAGCATTTT
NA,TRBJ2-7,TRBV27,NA,CASSLSGVSYEQYF,TGTGCCAGCAGTTTATCGGGAGTCTCCTACGAGCAGTACTTC
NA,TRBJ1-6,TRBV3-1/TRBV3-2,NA,CASSQDGQANSPLHF,TGTGCCAGCAGCCAAGATGGCCAGGCCAATTCACCCCTCCACTTT
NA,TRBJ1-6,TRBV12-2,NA,CASRLGEDRVYNSPLHF,TGTGCAAGTCGCTTAGGGGAGGACAGGGTCTATAATTCACCCCTCCACTTT
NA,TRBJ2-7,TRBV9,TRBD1,CASSVAAGGVYEQYF,TGTGCCAGCAGCGTAGCGGCAGGGGGTGTATACGAGCAGTACTTC
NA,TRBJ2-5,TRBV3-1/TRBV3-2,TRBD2,CASTLIYGASGGETQYF,TGTGCCAGCACCTTAATATACGGGGCTAGCGGGGGGGAGACCCAGTACTTC
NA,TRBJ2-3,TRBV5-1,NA,CASGAGTPLGSADTQYF,TGCGCCAGCGGCGCCGGGACTCCCCTGGGGAGTGCAGATACGCAGTATTTT
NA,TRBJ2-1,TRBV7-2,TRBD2,CASSSSGGDFYNEQFF,TGTGCCAGCAGCTCGAGCGGGGGAGACTTTTACAATGAGCAGTTCTTC
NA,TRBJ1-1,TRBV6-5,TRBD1,CASHRQGPNTEAFF,TGTGCCAGCCATAGACAGGGGCCAAACACTGAAGCTTTCTTT
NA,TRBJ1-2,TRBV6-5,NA,CASRGGGSGYTF,TGTGCCAGCAGGGGAGGGGGGAGTGGCTACACCTTC
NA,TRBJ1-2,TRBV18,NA,CASLRGREDYGYTF,TGTGCCAGCCTCCGCGGCAGGGAGGACTATGGCTACACCTTC
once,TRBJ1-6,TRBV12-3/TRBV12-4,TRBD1,CASSAGQNSPLHF,TGTGCCAGCAGTGCGGGACAGAATTCACCCCTCCACTTT
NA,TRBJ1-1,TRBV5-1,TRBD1,CASSLNSGADRGTEAFF,TGCGCCAGCAGCTTGAATTCCGGGGCGGACAGGGGGACTGAAGCTTTCTTT
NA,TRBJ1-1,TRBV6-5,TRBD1,CASSSPGGENTEAFF,TGTGCCAGCAGTTCGCCAGGGGGAGAGAACACTGAAGCTTTCTTT
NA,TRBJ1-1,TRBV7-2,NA,CASSLTKPGGTEAFF,TGTGCCAGCAGCTTAACCAAGCCCGGGGGCACTGAAGCTTTCTTT
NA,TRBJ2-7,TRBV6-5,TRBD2,CASSRTSGGYEQYF,TGTGCCAGCAGCCGGACTAGCGGGGGGTACGAGCAGTACTTC
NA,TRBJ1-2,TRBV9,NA,CASSEGSRDRNGYTF,TGTGCCAGCAGCGAGGGGTCTAGAGATAGAAATGGCTACACCTTC
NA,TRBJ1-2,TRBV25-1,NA,CASSERGKASNYGYTF,TGTGCCAGCAGTGAAAGGGGAAAGGCATCGAACTATGGCTACACCTTC